One sample yielded the 9 T cell receptor beta chains listed below, sequenced in a study of radiotherapy plus CTLA-4 blockade in lung cancer. The table came from immunoSEQ multiplex PCR; TCRdb's copy has only in-frame clones and leaves some out. The table lists roughly 110,000 clones, about 83% of them singletons. The input for sequencing was peripheral blood, taken from a patient treated with radiotherapy plus ipilimumab. The receptors originated from a human donor with non-small cell lung cancer that progressed on radiotherapy plus ipilimumab. Some clones in this sample may be carry-over from other donors' samples.

This chain's CDR3 is CASSGSQHSTDTQYF. As DNA, the CDR3 is TGTGCCAGCAGTGGCAGTCAACACAGCACAGATACGCAGTATTTT. The chain has TRBV2 and TRBJ2-3; D gene uncertain. The CDR3 spans 15 residues. Trimming pared 4 bases from V and 0 bases from J, leaving 11 bases between. Germline CDR1 is SNHLY and CDR2 is FYNNEI.

The rearrangement links TRBV7-2 to TRBJ1-1, with TRBD1 as a possible D gene (5 bases). Germline CDR1 reads SGHTA; CDR2 reads FQGNSA. This CDR3 is built from 13 residues. The V end was cut by 4 bases, the J end by 1 base, with 7 bases between. CDR3 nucleotides: TGTGCCAGCAGCTGGGGGGAGAACACTGAAGCTTTCTTT. This gives the protein CASSWGENTEAFF.

The chain uses TRBV27 and TRBJ1-5; D is ambiguous. CDR3 length: 14 residues. Per the germline V gene, CDR1 is MNHEY and CDR2 is SMNVEV (reference sequence). The V gene lost 6 bases and the J gene lost 4 bases, with 13 bases spanning the gap. The CDR3 here is CASRLAGFNQPQHF. In DNA, the CDR3 is TGTGCCAGCAGATTAGCGGGGTTTAATCAGCCCCAGCATTTT.

This clone is labeled as medium-sized. This same CDR3 is encoded by further DNA sequences in the sample. The V gene is TRBV2, the J gene TRBJ1-5; D possibly corresponds to TRBD1 (5 bases). This CDR3 is 13 amino acids long. Trimming left V 6 bases short and J 3 bases short, with 9 bases between. CDR1 is SNHLY and CDR2 is FYNNEI in the germline V gene. The CDR3 DNA follows: TGTGCCAGCAGGAGGGACTCCAATCAGCCCCAGCATTTT. Translating gives CASRRDSNQPQHF.

The rearrangement links TRBV6-6 to TRBJ1-1; D not resolved. Germline V lookup: CDR1 MNHNY, CDR2 SVGAGI (reference sequence). V was cut by 2 bases and J by 6 bases, with 13 bases left in between. The CDR3 spans 14 residues. The chain's CDR3 is CASSYRERVAEAFF. CDR3 nucleotides: TGTGCCAGCAGTTACCGGGAAAGGGTCGCTGAAGCTTTCTTT.

The gene calls are TRBV4-1 and TRBJ2-2; D not resolved. Per the germline V gene, CDR1 is MGHRA and CDR2 is YSYEKL. The germline V and J ends were trimmed by 1 base and 0 bases, with 15 bases remaining between them. The CDR3 is 18 residues long. The CDR3 spells CASSQVYRLSANTGELFF. CDR3 sequence (DNA): TGCGCCAGCAGCCAAGTATACAGACTTTCTGCGAACACCGGGGAGCTGTTTTTT.

The genes are TRBV7-6 and TRBJ2-7; 9 bases line up with TRBD1. Germline assignment: CDR1 SGHVS and CDR2 FNYEAQ. V lost 1 base, J lost 7 bases, and 11 bases stayed unmatched. CDR3 length: 16 residues. In DNA form, the CDR3 reads TGTGCCAGCAGCTTAGAAGTAGGACAGGGGTTGGGAGAGCAGTACTTC. The encoded protein is CASSLEVGQGLGEQYF.

The chain recombines TRBV7-2 with TRBJ1-3, with D unclear. V was shortened by 7 bases and J by 4 bases, with 11 bases between the two germline ends. The CDR3 contains 13 residues. CDR1 is SGHTA, CDR2 FQGNSA, per germline. Here the CDR3 DNA reads TGTGCCAGCATGAGGCTGAACGGAAACACCATATATTTT. Amino acid sequence: CASMRLNGNTIYF.

This chain links TRBV2 with TRBJ2-7; D is perhaps TRBD1 or TRBD2 (5 bases each). Germline V gene sequence: CDR1 SNHLY, CDR2 FYNNEI. CDR3 length: 15 residues. Trimming left V 2 bases short and J 7 bases short, with 18 bases between. The chain's CDR3 is CASSERSGSPFEQYF. DNA of the CDR3: TGTGCCAGCAGTGAACGGTCAGGGAGTCCGTTTGAGCAGTACTTC.